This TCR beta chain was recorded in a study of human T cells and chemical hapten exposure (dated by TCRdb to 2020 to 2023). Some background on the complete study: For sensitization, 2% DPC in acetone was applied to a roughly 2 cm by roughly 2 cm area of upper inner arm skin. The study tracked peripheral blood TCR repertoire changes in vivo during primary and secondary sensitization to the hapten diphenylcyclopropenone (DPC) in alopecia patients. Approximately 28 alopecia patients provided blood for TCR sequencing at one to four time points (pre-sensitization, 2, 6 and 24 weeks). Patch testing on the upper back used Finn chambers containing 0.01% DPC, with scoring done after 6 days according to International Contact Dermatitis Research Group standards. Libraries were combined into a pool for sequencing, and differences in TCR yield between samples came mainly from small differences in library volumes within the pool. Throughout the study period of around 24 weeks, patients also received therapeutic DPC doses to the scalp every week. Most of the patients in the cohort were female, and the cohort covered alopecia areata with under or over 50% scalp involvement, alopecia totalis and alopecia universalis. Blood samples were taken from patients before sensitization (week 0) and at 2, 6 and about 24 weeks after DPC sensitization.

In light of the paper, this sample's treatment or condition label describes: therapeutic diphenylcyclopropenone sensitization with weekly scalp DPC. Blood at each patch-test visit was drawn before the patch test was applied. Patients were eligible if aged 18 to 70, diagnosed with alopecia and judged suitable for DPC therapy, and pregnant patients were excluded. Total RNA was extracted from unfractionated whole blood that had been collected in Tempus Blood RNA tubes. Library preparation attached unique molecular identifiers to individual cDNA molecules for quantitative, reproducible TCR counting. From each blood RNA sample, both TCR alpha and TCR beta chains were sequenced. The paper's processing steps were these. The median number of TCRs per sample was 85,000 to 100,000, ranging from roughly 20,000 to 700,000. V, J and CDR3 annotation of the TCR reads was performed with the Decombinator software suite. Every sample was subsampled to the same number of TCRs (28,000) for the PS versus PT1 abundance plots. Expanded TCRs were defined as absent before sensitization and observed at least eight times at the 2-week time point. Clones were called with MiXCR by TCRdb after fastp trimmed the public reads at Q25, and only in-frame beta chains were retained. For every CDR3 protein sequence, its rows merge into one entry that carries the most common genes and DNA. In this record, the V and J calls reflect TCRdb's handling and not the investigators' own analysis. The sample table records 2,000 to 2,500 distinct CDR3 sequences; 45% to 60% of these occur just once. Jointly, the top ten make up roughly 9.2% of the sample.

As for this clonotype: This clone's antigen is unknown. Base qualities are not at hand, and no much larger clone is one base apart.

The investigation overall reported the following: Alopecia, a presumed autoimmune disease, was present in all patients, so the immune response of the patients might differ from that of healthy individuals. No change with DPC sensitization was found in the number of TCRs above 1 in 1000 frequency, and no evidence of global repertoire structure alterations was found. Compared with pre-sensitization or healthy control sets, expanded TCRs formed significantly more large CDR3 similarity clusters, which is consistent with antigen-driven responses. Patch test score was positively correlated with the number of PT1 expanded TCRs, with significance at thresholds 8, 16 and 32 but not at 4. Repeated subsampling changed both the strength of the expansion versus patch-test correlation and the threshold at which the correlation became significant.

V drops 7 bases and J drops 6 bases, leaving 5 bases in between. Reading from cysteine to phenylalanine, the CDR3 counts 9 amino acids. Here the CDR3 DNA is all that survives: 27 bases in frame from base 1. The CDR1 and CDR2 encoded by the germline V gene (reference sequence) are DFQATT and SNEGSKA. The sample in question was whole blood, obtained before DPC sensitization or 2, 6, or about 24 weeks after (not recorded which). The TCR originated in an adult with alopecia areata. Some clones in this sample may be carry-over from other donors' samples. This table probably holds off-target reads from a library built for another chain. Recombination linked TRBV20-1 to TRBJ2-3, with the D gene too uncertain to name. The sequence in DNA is TGCAGTGGGTTCGATACGCAGTATTTT. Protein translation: CSGFDTQYF.